The 17 T cell receptor beta chains presented below share a single source sample, sequenced in a study of post-analysis software for immune sequencing data. Unique-molecular-identifier-tagged TCR beta cDNA libraries were used. Each CDR3 protein gets one entry after TCRdb re-called the PCR reads with MiXCR. This table has fewer than 550,000 distinct CDR3 sequences, around a third appearing once. Study-level points and caveats: Elevated frequency relative to controls characterized 4 or 5 TRBV segments in patients, TRBV5-6, TRBV5-1 and TRBV20-1 among them.

No antigens are known for them. The sample consisted of blood. Receptors were obtained from a girl aged 2-17 years with multiple sclerosis.

This clonotype was observed a single time. V usage is TRBV5-1 and J usage is TRBJ2-5, with 7 bases aligning to TRBD2. The V segment lost 3 bases and the J segment 4 bases; nucleotides outside the gene matches: 6. From germline, CDR1 is SGHRS and CDR2 YFSETQ. The CDR3 has 14 amino acids. This chain's CDR3 is CASSWGGSLETQYF. CDR3 nucleotide sequence: TGCGCCAGCAGCTGGGGGGGGTCGCTAGAGACCCAGTACTTC.

The chain links TRBV7-2 to TRBJ1-6; 8 bases match TRBD1. The CDR3 totals 15 residues. J was trimmed by 8 bases and V by 5 bases; bases with no gene match: 8. Germline CDR1 is SGHTA and CDR2 is FQGNSA. CDR3 amino acids: CASSADRGLYSPLHF. Here the CDR3 DNA reads TGTGCCAGCAGCGCCGACAGGGGCCTGTATTCACCCCTCCACTTT.

J is TRBJ2-1 and V is TRBV6-1; D is perhaps TRBD1 (6 bases). Germline loops: CDR1 MNHNS, CDR2 SASEGT. V was pared by 7 bases and J by 5 bases, with 12 bases between. The CDR3 totals 13 residues. Here the CDR3 reads CASNRRQDNEQFF. The CDR3 coding sequence is TGTGCCAGCAACCGCCGACAGGACAATGAGCAGTTCTTC.

This clonotype was seen a few times. This chain joins TRBV15 and TRBJ2-1; D ambiguous. V lost 3 bases and J lost 4, with 10 bases in between. The CDR3 covers 14 residues. Germline CDR1 LNHNV, CDR2 YYDKDF (reference sequence). This CDR3 is CATSSGAGYNEQFF. DNA of the CDR3: TGTGCCACCAGCAGCGGAGCCGGTTACAATGAGCAGTTCTTC.

This clonotype was found a few times. The chain has TRBV20-1 and TRBJ2-1; 7 bases map to TRBD2. J was trimmed by 4 bases and V by 5 bases; bases with no gene match: 8. Germline loops: CDR1 DFQATT, CDR2 SNEGSKA (reference sequence). CDR3 length: 14 residues. Written as DNA, the CDR3 is TGCAGTGCTGTCCGGGACTATCTTTACAATGAGCAGTTCTTC. It encodes CSAVRDYLYNEQFF.

CDR3 nucleotide sequence: TGCAGTGCTAGAGACGTGATACAAGAGACCCAGTACTTC. Translated: CSARDVIQETQYF. This sequence joins TRBV20-1 and TRBJ2-5; D is undetermined. CDR1 is DFQATT, CDR2 SNEGSKA, per germline (reference sequence). The CDR3 has 13 residues. Trimming shortened V by 0 bases and J by 2 bases, and 7 bases separated the two germline ends.

Only a few counts were recorded for this clonotype. The chain employs TRBV6-1 and TRBJ2-1; 9 bases agree with TRBD1. Trimming removed 5 bases from V and 7 bases from J; junction bases left unmatched: 15. The germline V gene has CDR1 MNHNS and CDR2 SASEGT. There are 17 residues in the CDR3. The CDR3 DNA sequence: TGTGCCAGCAGTACACTCCCGGGACAGGGCATTTGGAATGAGCAGTTCTTC. This gives the protein CASSTLPGQGIWNEQFF.

The rearrangement joins TRBV28 to TRBJ1-1; possibly TRBD1 for D (6 bases). The CDR3 totals 14 residues. V lost 5 bases, J lost 8 bases, and 18 bases lay in between. CDR1 and CDR2 (germline): MDHEN, SYDVKM. The CDR3 sequence is CASSTPSGTKEAFF. The CDR3 DNA is TGTGCCAGCAGTACGCCATCCGGGACAAAGGAAGCTTTCTTT.

The V call is TRBV4-1, the J call TRBJ1-4, with no clear D. Germline V gene lookup returns CDR1 MGHRA and CDR2 YSYEKL. The length of the CDR3 is 16 residues. V lost 0 bases to trimming and J lost 6 bases, with 14 bases between them. CDR3 region: CASSQEPTDLYEKLFF. As DNA, the CDR3 is TGCGCCAGCAGCCAAGAGCCGACCGATCTTTATGAAAAACTGTTTTTT.

The sample holds a few counts of this clonotype. This rearrangement joins TRBV5-6 to TRBJ2-5; D call uncertain. The end of the DNA is better explained by TRBJ2-7, so the J call may be wrong. Germline V lookup: CDR1 SGHDT, CDR2 YYEEEE. The CDR3 is 14 amino acids. The CDR3 reads CASSLSQAVYEQYF. DNA for the CDR3: TGTGCCAGCAGCTTGTCGCAGGCGGTCTACGAGCAGTACTTC.

This clonotype was observed a few times. The genes are TRBV7-3 and TRBJ2-1; TRBD2 is a possible D gene (6 bases). Germline loops: CDR1 SGHTA, CDR2 FQGTGA. The CDR3 runs to 14 residues. The V end was cut by 4 bases, the J end by 4 bases, with 11 bases between. The CDR3 nucleotides read TGTGCCAGCAGCTCTCTTAGCGGATACAATGAGCAGTTCTTC. The encoded protein is CASSSLSGYNEQFF.

The V call is TRBV29-1, the J call TRBJ2-3, with D perhaps matching TRBD1 (5 bases). Germline lookup yields CDR1 SQVTM and CDR2 ANQGSEA. This CDR3 has 11 residues. Between the trimmed V and J ends, which lost 7 bases and 3 bases, there was a span of 8 bases. Written as DNA, the CDR3 is TGCAGCGGGGGCTTAACAGATACGCAGTATTTT. As protein: CSGGLTDTQYF.

DNA of the CDR3: TGTGCCAGCAGTGAAGCTACTTTGGGAAATTCACCCCTCCACTTT. As protein: CASSEATLGNSPLHF. The V call is TRBV6-1, the J call TRBJ1-6; D is ambiguous. Trimming removed 0 bases from V and 7 bases from J, with 10 bases in between. Germline loops: CDR1 MNHNS, CDR2 SASEGT. This CDR3 region has 15 residues.

The chain combines TRBV10-2 with TRBJ1-2; 11 bases are a match to TRBD1. Trimming at V came to 8 bases and at J to 3 bases, leaving 2 bases not matched to a gene. In germline, CDR1 is WSHSY, CDR2 SAAADI. The CDR3 totals 13 residues. Here the CDR3 DNA reads TGCGCCAGCGGGGGACAGGGGGACTATGGCTACACCTTC. It translates to CASGGQGDYGYTF.

This clonotype was counted only a few times. This chain uses TRBV4-1 with TRBJ2-3, with D perhaps assigned TRBD1 or TRBD2 (5 bases each). Per the germline V gene, CDR1 is MGHRA and CDR2 is YSYEKL. The V end lost 10 bases, the J end lost 10 bases, and 18 bases lay between the germline ends. The CDR3 has 12 amino acids. The CDR3 here is CATGRMMVAQYF. Written as DNA, the CDR3 is TGCGCCACGGGACGGATGATGGTGGCGCAGTATTTT.

The rearrangement uses TRBV2 and TRBJ1-5; D perhaps matches TRBD1 (5 bases). Per germline, CDR1 SNHLY and CDR2 FYNNEI. This CDR3 is 16 amino acids long. With 1 base removed from V and 3 bases from J, the gap between germline ends came to 13 bases. CDR3 DNA sequence: TGTGCCAGCAGTGAAGGGGGCAGGAGAATCAATCAGCCCCAGCATTTT. This translates into CASSEGGRRINQPQHF.

This clonotype was observed a few times. This rearrangement joins TRBV6-5 to TRBJ1-4, with TRBD1 matching 9 bases. Germline V gene data show CDR1 as MNHEY and CDR2 as SVGAGI. Germline trimming cut 5 bases from V and 5 bases from J; bases unmatched to any gene: 9. The CDR3 totals 16 residues. DNA for the CDR3: TGTGCCAGCAGTGCAACTTCCGGGACAGGGAATGAAAAACTGTTTTTT. Translation: CASSATSGTGNEKLFF.